This passage covers 17 T cell receptor beta chains from one sample sequenced in a study of T cells in localized non-small cell lung cancer. Only in-frame clones appear in the TCRdb table, and some are missing; sequencing was by immunoSEQ multiplex PCR. The sample records around 20,000 clones, over 80% being singletons. The specimen comprised peripheral blood, sampled before any cancer treatment. All receptors come from a woman between 35 and 70 years old with stage I lung adenocarcinoma.

This chain links TRBV9 with TRBJ2-2; D remains ambiguous. The CDR3 runs to 14 residues. Germline V lookup: CDR1 SGDLS, CDR2 YYNGEE. Trimming removed 4 bases from V and 7 bases from J, with 14 bases in between. The CDR3 region has the DNA TGTGCCAGCAGCAGTGGACCAGAGGTCGGGGAGCTGTTTTTT. Protein sequence: CASSSGPEVGELFF. Full variable domain (remainder filled in from reference TRBV9 and TRBJ2-2): DSGVTQTPKHLITATGQRVTLRCSPRSGDLSVYWYQQSLDQGLQFLIQYYNGEERAKGNILERFSAQQFPDLHSELNLSSLELGDSALYFCASSSGPEVGELFFGEGSRLTVL.

This clone was picked up one time. The V gene is TRBV5-4, the J gene TRBJ1-5; D not certain. The ends were cut back, 4 bases at V and 6 bases at J, with 20 bases in the middle. Germline values: CDR1 SGHNT, CDR2 YYREEE (reference sequence). This CDR3 is 16 amino acids long. CDR3 sequence: CASSQESGDGIQPQHF. The CDR3 DNA reads as TGTGCCAGCAGCCAAGAGTCCGGGGATGGGATTCAGCCCCAGCATTTT.

The CDR3 region is CASSANAQDTQYF. CDR3 in DNA: TGTGCCAGCAGCGCTAACGCCCAAGATACGCAGTATTTT. The chain links TRBV7-2 to TRBJ2-3; D unresolved. The V end lost 5 bases, the J end lost 5 bases, and 11 bases lay between the germline ends. CDR1 and CDR2 from the germline V gene are SGHTA and FQGNSA. The CDR3 is 13 amino acids.

V usage is TRBV18 and J usage is TRBJ1-2; maybe TRBD1 (5 bases). V was clipped by 6 bases and J by 5 bases, with 16 bases between them. The length of the CDR3 is 14 residues. Per germline, CDR1 KGHSH and CDR2 LQKENI. The CDR3, as DNA: TGTGCCAGCTCCCCCGGGACGGAATCTTATGGCTACACCTTC. This codes for CASSPGTESYGYTF.

J is TRBJ2-5 and V is TRBV2, with TRBD1 as a possible D gene (6 bases). Germline V gene data show CDR1 as SNHLY and CDR2 as FYNNEI. The V and J ends lost 5 bases and 4 bases respectively, with 17 bases between them. The length of the CDR3 is 15 residues. In DNA, the CDR3 is TGTGCCAGCAGTAGGAACGCAGGGGAAGGAGAGACCCAGTACTTC. This gives the protein CASSRNAGEGETQYF.

The rearrangement links TRBV11-2 to TRBJ2-6; weak D call: TRBD1 (5 bases). The CDR3 is 16 residues long. Trimming pared 6 bases from V and 2 bases from J, leaving 14 bases between. Germline V gives CDR1 SGHAT, CDR2 FQNNGV. The CDR3 spells CASRGLRRAGANVLTF. The CDR3 bases are TGTGCCAGCAGGGGGCTACGCAGGGCTGGGGCCAACGTCCTGACTTTC.

The chain couples TRBV7-3 to TRBJ2-4; no reliable D call. The CDR3 is made up of 14 amino acids. Germline CDR1 and CDR2: SGHTA and FQGTGA. V was trimmed by 5 bases and J by 5 bases, leaving 13 bases between them. Written as DNA, the CDR3 is TGTGCCAGCAGCCAAGGTGGTTGGGAAAACATTCAGTACTTC. This translates into CASSQGGWENIQYF.

The genes are TRBV4-2 and TRBJ2-1; TRBD1 or TRBD2 may be the D gene (5 bases each). V was trimmed by 0 bases and J by 6 bases, leaving 15 bases between them. Germline CDR1 LGHNA, CDR2 YNFKEQ. CDR3 size: 16 residues. CDR3 amino acids: CASSQDPGPGSNEQFF. The DNA of the CDR3 is TGTGCCAGCAGCCAAGATCCGGGACCGGGGAGCAATGAGCAGTTCTTC.

This clone turned up a few times. CDR3 residues: CASSEGASGTDTQYF. The CDR3 region has the DNA TGTGCCAGCAGTGAAGGGGCTAGCGGCACAGATACGCAGTATTTT. The genes are TRBV25-1 and TRBJ2-3; a weak D match, TRBD2 (6 bases). Germline-derived CDR1 and CDR2 are MGHDK and SYGVNS. V lost 2 bases and J lost 1, with 10 bases in between. The CDR3 consists of 15 residues.

The chain couples TRBV18 to TRBJ1-5; maybe TRBD1 (5 bases). The germline gives CDR1 KGHSH, CDR2 LQKENI. Trimming cost V 3 bases and J 7 bases, with 16 bases left between them. The length of the CDR3 is 15 residues. The CDR3 DNA reads as TGTGCCAGCTCACCGGGGGGTCTGTCAGACCAGCCCCAGCATTTT. This codes for CASSPGGLSDQPQHF.

The rearrangement joins TRBV7-6 to TRBJ2-5, with D hard to call. The CDR3 contains 15 residues. The germline CDR1 and CDR2 sequences are SGHVS and FNYEAQ. V was cut by 0 bases and J by 4 bases, with 12 bases left in between. CDR3 bases: TGTGCCAGCAGCTTAGCGACTGGGAACGGAGAGACCCAGTACTTC. Residues: CASSLATGNGETQYF.

The chain employs TRBV7-2 and TRBJ2-5; 7 bases agree with TRBD2. This CDR3 region has 15 residues. Germline CDR1 SGHTA, CDR2 FQGNSA. The V segment lost 3 bases and the J segment 1 base; nucleotides outside the gene matches: 5. In nucleotides, the CDR3 is TGTGCCAGCAGCTTTCTAGCGGTTCCCCAAGAGACCCAGTACTTC. Translation gives CASSFLAVPQETQYF.

This clone was counted a single time. The chain recombines TRBV7-2 with TRBJ1-3; 8 nucleotides match TRBD1. The CDR3 runs 17 residues. V shed 2 bases and J 3 bases; nucleotides not matched to a gene: 9. Germline lookup yields CDR1 SGHTA and CDR2 FQGNSA. DNA of the CDR3: TGTGCCAGCAGCTTATCGGGACAGGACGTCAGTGGAAACACCATATATTTT. It yields the protein CASSLSGQDVSGNTIYF. The whole variable domain, remainder taken from reference TRBV7-2 and TRBJ1-3, is GAGVSQSPSNKVTEKGKDVELRCDPISGHTALYWYRQSLGQGLEFLIYFQGNSAPDKSGLPSDRFSAERTGGSVSTLTIQRTQQEDSAVYLCASSLSGQDVSGNTIYFGEGSWLTVV.

This chain uses TRBV30 with TRBJ2-7, with D maybe TRBD1 (5 bases). The CDR3 covers 13 residues. Germline CDR1 reads GTSNPN; CDR2 reads SVGIG (reference sequence). V dropped 3 bases and J dropped 2 bases, with 11 bases sitting between them. This chain's CDR3 is CAWSLTDAYEQYF. For the CDR3, the DNA is TGTGCCTGGAGCTTGACAGACGCCTACGAGCAGTACTTC.

The rearrangement joins TRBV19 to TRBJ1-4; tentative D call: TRBD1 (6 bases). Germline CDR1 LNHDA, CDR2 SQIVND (reference sequence). The CDR3 has 16 residues. V lost 5 bases to trimming and J lost 8 bases, with 21 bases between them. The CDR3 sequence: CASSFGDTRRNEKLFF. Written as DNA, the CDR3 is TGTGCCAGTAGTTTTGGGGACACCCGGAGGAACGAAAAACTGTTTTTT.

V gene TRBV14 combines with J gene TRBJ1-1, with D perhaps TRBD1 (5 bases). V shed 1 base and J shed 4 bases, with 13 bases lying between them. This CDR3 contains 15 residues. Looked up from germline, CDR1 is SGHDN and CDR2 is FVKESK. CDR3 in DNA: TGTGCCAGCAGCCAAGGGGGACCTTGGCTCACTGAAGCTTTCTTT. Translation gives CASSQGGPWLTEAFF.

This rearrangement joins TRBV5-8 to TRBJ2-7; no clear D gene. V lost 10 bases, J lost 6 bases, and 20 bases lay in between. Germline CDR1 and CDR2: SGHTS and YDEGEE. The CDR3 is 13 amino acids. CDR3 protein: CAGIPRSRVEQYF. CDR3 sequence (DNA): TGTGCCGGTATACCTCGGTCCCGGGTCGAGCAGTACTTC.